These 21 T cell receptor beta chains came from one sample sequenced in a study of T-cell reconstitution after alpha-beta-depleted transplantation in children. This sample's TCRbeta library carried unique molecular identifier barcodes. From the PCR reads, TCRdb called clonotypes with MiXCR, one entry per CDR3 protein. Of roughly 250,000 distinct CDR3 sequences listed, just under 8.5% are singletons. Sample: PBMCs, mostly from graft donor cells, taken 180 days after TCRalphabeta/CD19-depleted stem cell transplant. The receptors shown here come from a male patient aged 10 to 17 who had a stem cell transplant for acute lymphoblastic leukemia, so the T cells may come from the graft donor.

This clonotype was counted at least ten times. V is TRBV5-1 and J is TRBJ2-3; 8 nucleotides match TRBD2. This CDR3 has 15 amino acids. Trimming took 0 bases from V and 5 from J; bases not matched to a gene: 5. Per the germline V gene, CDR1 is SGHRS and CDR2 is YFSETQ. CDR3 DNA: TGCGCCAGCAGCTTGGAAGGGACTAGAAGAGATACGCAGTATTTT. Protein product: CASSLEGTRRDTQYF.

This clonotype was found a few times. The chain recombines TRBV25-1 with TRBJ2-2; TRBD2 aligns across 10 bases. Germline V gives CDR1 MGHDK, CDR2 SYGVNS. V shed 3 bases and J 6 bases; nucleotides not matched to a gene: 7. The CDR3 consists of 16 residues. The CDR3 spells CASSEGASGSPGELFF. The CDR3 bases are TGTGCCAGCAGTGAGGGGGCTAGCGGGAGCCCCGGGGAGCTGTTTTTT.

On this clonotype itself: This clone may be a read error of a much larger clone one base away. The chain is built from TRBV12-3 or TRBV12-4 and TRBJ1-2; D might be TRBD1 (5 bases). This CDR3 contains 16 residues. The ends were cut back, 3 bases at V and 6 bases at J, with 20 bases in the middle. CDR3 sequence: CASSLGEAGFGDGYTF. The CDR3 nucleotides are TGTGCCAGCAGTTTGGGGGAGGCCGGGTTCGGAGATGGCTACACCTTC.

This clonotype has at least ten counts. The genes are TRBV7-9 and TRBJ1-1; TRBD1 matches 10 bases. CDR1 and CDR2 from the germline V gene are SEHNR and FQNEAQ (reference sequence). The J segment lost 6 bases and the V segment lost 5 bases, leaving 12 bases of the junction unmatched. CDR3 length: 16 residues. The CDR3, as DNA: TGTGCCAGCAGCGGCCAACCGACAGGGGGCGCGGCTGAAGCTTTCTTT. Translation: CASSGQPTGGAAEAFF.

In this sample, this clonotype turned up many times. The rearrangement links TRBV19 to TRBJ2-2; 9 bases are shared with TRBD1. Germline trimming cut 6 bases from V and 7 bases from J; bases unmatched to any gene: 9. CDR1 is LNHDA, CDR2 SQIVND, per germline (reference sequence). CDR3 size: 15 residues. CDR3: CASSLTGGGGGELFF. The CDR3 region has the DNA TGTGCCAGTAGCCTCACAGGGGGCGGCGGCGGGGAGCTGTTTTTT.

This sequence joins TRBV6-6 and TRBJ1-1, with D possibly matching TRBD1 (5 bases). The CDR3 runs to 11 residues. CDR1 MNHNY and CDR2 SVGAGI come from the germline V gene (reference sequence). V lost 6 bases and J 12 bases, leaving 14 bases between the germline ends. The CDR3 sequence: CASRGLLGPFF. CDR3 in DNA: TGTGCCAGCAGGGGCCTATTGGGGCCTTTCTTT.

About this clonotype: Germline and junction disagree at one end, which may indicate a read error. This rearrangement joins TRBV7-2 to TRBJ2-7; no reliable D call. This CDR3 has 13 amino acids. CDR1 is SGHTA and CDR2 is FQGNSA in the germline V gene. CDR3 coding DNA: TGTGCCAGCAGCTTAAGCTTGTCCTGCGAGCAGTACTTC. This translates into CASSLSLSCEQYF.

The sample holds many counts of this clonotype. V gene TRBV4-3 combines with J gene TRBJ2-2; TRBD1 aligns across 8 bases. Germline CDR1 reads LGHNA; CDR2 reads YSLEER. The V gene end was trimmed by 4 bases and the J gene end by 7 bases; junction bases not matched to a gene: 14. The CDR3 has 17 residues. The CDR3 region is CASSPGGQGHRSGELFF. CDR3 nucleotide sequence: TGCGCCAGCAGCCCAGGCGGACAGGGCCATAGGAGCGGGGAGCTGTTTTTT.

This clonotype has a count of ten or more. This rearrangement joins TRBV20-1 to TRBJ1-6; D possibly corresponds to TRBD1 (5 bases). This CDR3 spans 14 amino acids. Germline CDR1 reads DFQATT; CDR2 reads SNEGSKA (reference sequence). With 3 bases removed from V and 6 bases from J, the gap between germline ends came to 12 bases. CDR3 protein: CSASPGGGNSPLHF. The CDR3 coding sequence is TGCAGTGCTAGTCCGGGGGGAGGTAATTCACCCCTCCACTTT.

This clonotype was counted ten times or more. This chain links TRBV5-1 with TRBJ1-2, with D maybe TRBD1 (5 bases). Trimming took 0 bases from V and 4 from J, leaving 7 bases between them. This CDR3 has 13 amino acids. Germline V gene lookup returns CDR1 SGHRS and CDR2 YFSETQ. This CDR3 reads CASSLGDSYGYTF. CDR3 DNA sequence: TGCGCCAGCAGCTTGGGCGACAGCTATGGCTACACCTTC.

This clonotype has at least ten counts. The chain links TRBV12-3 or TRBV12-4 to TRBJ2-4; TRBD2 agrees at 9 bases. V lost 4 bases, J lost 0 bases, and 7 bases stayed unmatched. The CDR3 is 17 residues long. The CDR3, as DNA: TGTGCCAGCAGTTCCTTTACTAGCGGGTTAGCCAAAAACATTCAGTACTTC. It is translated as CASSSFTSGLAKNIQYF.

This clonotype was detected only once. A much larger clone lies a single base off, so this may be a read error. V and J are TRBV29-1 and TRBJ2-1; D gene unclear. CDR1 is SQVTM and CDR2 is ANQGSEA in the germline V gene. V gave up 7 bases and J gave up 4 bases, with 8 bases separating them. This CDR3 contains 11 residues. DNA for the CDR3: TGCAGCGCCTACAGTTACAATGAGCAGTTCTTC. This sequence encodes CSAYSYNEQFF.

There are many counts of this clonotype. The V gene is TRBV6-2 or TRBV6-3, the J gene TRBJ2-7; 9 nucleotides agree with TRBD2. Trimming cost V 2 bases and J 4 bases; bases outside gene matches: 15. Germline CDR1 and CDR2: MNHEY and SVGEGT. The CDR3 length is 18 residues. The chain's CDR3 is CASSYTRRAGGPLYEQYF. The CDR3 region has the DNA TGTGCCAGCAGTTACACCAGGAGGGCGGGAGGGCCATTATACGAGCAGTACTTC.

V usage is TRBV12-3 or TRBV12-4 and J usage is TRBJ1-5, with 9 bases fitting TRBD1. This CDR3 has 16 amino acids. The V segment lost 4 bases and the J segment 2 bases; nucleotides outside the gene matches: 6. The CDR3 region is CASSSGTGRGNQPQHF. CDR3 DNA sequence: TGTGCCAGCAGTTCGGGGACAGGGCGAGGCAATCAGCCCCAGCATTTT.

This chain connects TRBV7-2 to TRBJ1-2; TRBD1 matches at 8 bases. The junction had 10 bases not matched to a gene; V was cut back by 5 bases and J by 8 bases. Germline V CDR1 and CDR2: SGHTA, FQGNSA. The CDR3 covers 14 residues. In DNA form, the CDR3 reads TGTGCCAGCAGCCAAATAACGACAGGGGAAGGCTACACCTTC. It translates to CASSQITTGEGYTF.

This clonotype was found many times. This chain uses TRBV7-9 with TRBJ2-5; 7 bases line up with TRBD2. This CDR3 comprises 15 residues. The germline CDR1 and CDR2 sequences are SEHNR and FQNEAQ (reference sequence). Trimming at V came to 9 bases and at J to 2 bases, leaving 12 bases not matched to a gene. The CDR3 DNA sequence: TGTGCCAGGAACCAGAAATGGGAGGGGCAAGAGACCCAGTACTTC. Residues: CARNQKWEGQETQYF. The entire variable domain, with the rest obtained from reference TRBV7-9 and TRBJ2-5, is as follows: DTGVSQNPRHKITKRGQNVTFRCDPISEHNRLYWYRQTLGQGPEFLTYFQNEAQLEKSRLLSDRFSAERPKGSFSTLEIQRTEQGDSAMYLCARNQKWEGQETQYFGPGTRLLVL.

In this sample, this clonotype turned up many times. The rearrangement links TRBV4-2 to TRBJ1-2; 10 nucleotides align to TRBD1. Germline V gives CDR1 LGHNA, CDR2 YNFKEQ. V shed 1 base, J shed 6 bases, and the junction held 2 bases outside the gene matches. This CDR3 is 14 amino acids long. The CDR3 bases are TGTGCCAGCAGCCAAGGGGACAGGGGAGATGGCTACACCTTC. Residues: CASSQGDRGDGYTF.

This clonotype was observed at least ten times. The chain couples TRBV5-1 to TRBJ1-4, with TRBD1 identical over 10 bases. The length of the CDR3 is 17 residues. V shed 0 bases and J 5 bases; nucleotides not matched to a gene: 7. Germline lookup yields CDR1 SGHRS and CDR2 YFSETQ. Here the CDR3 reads CASSLGDRGRRNEKLFF. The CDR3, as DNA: TGCGCCAGCAGCTTGGGGGACAGGGGACGGCGGAATGAAAAACTGTTTTTT.

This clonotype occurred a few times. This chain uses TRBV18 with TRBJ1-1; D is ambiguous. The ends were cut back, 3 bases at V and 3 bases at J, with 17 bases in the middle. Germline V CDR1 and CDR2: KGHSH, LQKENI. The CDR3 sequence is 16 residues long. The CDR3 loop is CASSPPGFHGDTEAFF. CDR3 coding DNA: TGTGCCAGCTCACCTCCGGGTTTCCATGGGGACACTGAAGCTTTCTTT.

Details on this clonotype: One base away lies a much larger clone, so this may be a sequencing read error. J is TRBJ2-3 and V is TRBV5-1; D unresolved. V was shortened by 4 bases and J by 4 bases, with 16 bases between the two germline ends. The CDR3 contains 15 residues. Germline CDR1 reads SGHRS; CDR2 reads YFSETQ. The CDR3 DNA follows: TGCGCCAGCAGCCACGGTCGGACGGCGGCAGATACGCAGTATTTT. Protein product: CASSHGRTAADTQYF.

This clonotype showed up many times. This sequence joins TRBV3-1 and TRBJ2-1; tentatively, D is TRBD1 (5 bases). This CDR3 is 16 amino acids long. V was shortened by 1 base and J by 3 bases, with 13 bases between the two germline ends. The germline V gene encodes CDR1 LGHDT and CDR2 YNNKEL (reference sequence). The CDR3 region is CASSQVSGMNYNEQFF. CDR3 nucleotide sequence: TGTGCCAGCAGCCAAGTGTCAGGGATGAACTACAATGAGCAGTTCTTC.